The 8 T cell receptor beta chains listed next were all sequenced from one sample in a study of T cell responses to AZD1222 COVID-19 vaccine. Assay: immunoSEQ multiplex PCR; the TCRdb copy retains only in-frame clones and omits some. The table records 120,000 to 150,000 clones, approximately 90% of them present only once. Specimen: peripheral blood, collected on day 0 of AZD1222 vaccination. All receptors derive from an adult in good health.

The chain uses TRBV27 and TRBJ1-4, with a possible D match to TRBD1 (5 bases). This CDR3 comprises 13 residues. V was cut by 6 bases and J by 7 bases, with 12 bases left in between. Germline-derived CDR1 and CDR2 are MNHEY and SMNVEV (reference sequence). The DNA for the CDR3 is TGTGCCAGCAGGAGGGGCCAGGGTGAAAAACTGTTTTTT. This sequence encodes CASRRGQGEKLFF.

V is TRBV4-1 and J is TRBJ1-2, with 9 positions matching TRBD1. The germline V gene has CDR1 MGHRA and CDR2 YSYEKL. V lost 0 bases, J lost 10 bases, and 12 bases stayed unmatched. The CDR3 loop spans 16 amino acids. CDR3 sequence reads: CASSQEKSGTGRDYTF. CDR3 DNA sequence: TGCGCCAGCAGCCAAGAGAAGAGTGGGACAGGGAGAGACTACACCTTC.

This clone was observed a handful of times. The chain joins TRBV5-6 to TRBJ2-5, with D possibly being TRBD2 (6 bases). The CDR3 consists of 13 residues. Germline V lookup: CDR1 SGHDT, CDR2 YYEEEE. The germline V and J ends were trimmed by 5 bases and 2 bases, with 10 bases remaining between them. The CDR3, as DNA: TGTGCCAGCAGACCCGGGAGTCAAGAGACCCAGTACTTC. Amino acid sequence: CASRPGSQETQYF.

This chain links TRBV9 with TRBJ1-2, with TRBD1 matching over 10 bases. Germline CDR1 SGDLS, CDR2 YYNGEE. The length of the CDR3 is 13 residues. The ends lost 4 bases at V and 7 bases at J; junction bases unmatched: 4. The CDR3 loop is CASSPGTGVGYTF. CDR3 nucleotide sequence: TGTGCCAGCAGCCCCGGGACAGGGGTTGGCTACACCTTC.

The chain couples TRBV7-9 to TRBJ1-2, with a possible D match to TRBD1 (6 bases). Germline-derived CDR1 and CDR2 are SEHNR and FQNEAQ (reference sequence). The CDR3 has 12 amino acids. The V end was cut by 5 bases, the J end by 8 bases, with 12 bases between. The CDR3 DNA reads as TGTGCCAGCAGCGTCAGGGGTTGGGGCTACACCTTC. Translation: CASSVRGWGYTF.

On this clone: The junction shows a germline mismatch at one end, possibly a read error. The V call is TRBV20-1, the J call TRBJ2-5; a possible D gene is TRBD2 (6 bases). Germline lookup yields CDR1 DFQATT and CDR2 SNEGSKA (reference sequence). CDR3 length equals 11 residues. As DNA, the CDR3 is TGCAGTGCTAGAGATCTGGTAGCGGAAAACTTC. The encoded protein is CSARDLVAENF.

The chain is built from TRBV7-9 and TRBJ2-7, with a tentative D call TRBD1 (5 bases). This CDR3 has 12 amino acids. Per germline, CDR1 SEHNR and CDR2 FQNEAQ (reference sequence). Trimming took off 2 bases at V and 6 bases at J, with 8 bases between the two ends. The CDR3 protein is CASSLRQLEQYF. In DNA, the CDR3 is TGTGCCAGCAGCTTAAGACAGCTCGAGCAGTACTTC.

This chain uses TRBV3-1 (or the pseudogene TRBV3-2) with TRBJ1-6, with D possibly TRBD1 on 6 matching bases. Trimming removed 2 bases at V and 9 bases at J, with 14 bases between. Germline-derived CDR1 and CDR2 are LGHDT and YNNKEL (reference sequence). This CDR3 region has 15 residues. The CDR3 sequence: CASSQRGPGGSPLHF. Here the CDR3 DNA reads TGTGCCAGCAGCCAACGGGGGCCGGGGGGTTCACCCCTCCACTTT.